Below, 32 T cell receptor beta chains from the same sample are listed, as sequenced in a study of OX40 agonist ivuxolimab in advanced cancers. The library was built by means of the immunoSEQ multiplex PCR assay. TCRdb's version of the immuneACCESS table is confined to in-frame rearrangements and falls short of the full clone set. An unresolved V gene accounts for under half of the shortfall where checked; the remainder is of unknown origin. The sample has around 36,000 clones on record, 87% of them singletons. The leading ten clones occupy 15% to 20% of the sample. This sample comprised CD4+ or CD8+ T cells sorted from blood, obtained in a trial of the OX40 agonist ivuxolimab. The receptors come from an adult with an advanced solid tumor such as melanoma, head and neck, liver or kidney cancer.

The chain recombines TRBV5-6 with TRBJ2-5; possibly TRBD1 for D (5 bases). CDR1 SGHDT and CDR2 YYEEEE come from the germline V gene. The CDR3 loop spans 14 amino acids. The V and J ends lost 0 bases and 4 bases respectively, with 10 bases between them. CDR3 loop: CASSLAGKGETQYF. CDR3 DNA sequence: TGTGCCAGCAGCTTGGCAGGGAAGGGAGAGACCCAGTACTTC. The variable domain in full, completed from reference TRBV5-6 and TRBJ2-5, reads DAGVTQSPTHLIKTRGQQVTLRCSPKSGHDTVSWYQQALGQGPQFIFQYYEEEERQRGNFPDRFSGHQFPNYSSELNVNALLLGDSALYLCASSLAGKGETQYFGPGTRLLVL.

The chain recombines TRBV19 with TRBJ1-2; D call uncertain. V lost 5 bases, J lost 2 bases, and 15 bases lay in between. The length of the CDR3 is 15 residues. Germline-derived CDR1 and CDR2 are LNHDA and SQIVND (reference sequence). The CDR3 loop is CASSLTPNGNYGYTF. CDR3 coding DNA: TGTGCCAGTAGTCTAACCCCGAACGGGAACTATGGCTACACCTTC.

The V call is TRBV6-5, the J call TRBJ1-1; D gene ambiguous. Germline values: CDR1 MNHEY, CDR2 SVGAGI. Trimming removed 2 bases from V and 8 bases from J, with 9 bases in between. This CDR3 spans 12 amino acids. The CDR3 DNA sequence: TGTGCCAGCAGTTACCCGTGGCGGGAAGCTTTCTTT. Amino acid sequence: CASSYPWREAFF.

V and J are TRBV4-1 and TRBJ2-3; TRBD1 agrees at 7 bases. This CDR3 comprises 17 residues. V shed 0 bases and J 0 bases; nucleotides not matched to a gene: 6. CDR1 is MGHRA, CDR2 YSYEKL, per germline. The chain's CDR3 is CASSQETGVSSTDTQYF. In DNA, the CDR3 is TGCGCCAGCAGCCAAGAAACAGGGGTCTCTAGCACAGATACGCAGTATTTT.

V gene TRBV19 combines with J gene TRBJ2-1, with TRBD1 matching over 7 bases. CDR1 and CDR2 (germline): LNHDA, SQIVND (reference sequence). Unmatched junction bases numbered 1, after V lost 3 bases and J lost 2 bases. This CDR3 region has 14 residues. As DNA, the CDR3 is TGTGCCAGTAGTATGACAGGGCCCTACAATGAGCAGTTCTTC. Translated: CASSMTGPYNEQFF.

The gene calls are TRBV29-1 and TRBJ2-3, with D possibly TRBD1 on 5 matching bases. Germline CDR1 SQVTM, CDR2 ANQGSEA. The CDR3 loop spans 14 amino acids. V lost 1 base and J 6 bases, leaving 14 bases between the germline ends. As DNA, the CDR3 is TGCAGCGTTGAAGGCTGGGGCGGAGCGGATACGCAGTATTTT. It specifies CSVEGWGGADTQYF.

The V gene is TRBV7-2, the J gene TRBJ2-1, with 14 nucleotides matching TRBD2. This CDR3 is built from 17 residues. V shed 1 base and J 8 bases; nucleotides not matched to a gene: 7. Germline-derived CDR1 and CDR2 are SGHTA and FQGNSA. CDR3 nucleotides: TGTGCCAGCAGCTTAGTACCGGGACTAGCGGGGGACGATGAGCAGTTCTTC. It is translated as CASSLVPGLAGDDEQFF.

The CDR3: CASSIDSLETGFYEQYF. CDR3 nucleotides: TGTGCCAGCAGCATAGATTCTTTAGAGACAGGTTTCTACGAGCAGTACTTC. The chain couples TRBV5-5 to TRBJ2-7, with a weak D call TRBD1 (6 bases). This CDR3 has 17 amino acids. V was shortened by 4 bases and J by 3 bases, with 23 bases between the two germline ends. Germline V lookup: CDR1 SGHKS, CDR2 YYEKEE (reference sequence).

The genes are TRBV19 and TRBJ2-1, with 11 positions matching TRBD2. Germline V lookup: CDR1 LNHDA, CDR2 SQIVND (reference sequence). CDR3 length: 15 residues. V lost 3 bases to trimming and J lost 12 bases; unmatched junction nucleotides: 10. CDR3 in amino acids: CASSIEVAGGLGQFF. CDR3 nucleotide sequence: TGTGCCAGTAGTATTGAGGTAGCGGGGGGGCTTGGGCAGTTCTTC.

V is TRBV30 and J is TRBJ1-1; D may be TRBD1 (6 bases). The CDR3 covers 14 residues. Germline CDR1 GTSNPN, CDR2 SVGIG (reference sequence). V was cut by 0 bases and J by 4 bases, with 12 bases left in between. As DNA, the CDR3 is TGTGCCTGGAGTGTTGGGCAGGGGATCACTGAAGCTTTCTTT. Translation gives CAWSVGQGITEAFF.

This chain links TRBV7-9 with TRBJ1-1, with D possibly TRBD1 on 5 matching bases. The CDR3 sequence is 12 residues long. V shed 6 bases and J shed 11 bases, with 16 bases lying between them. Per germline, CDR1 SEHNR and CDR2 FQNEAQ (reference sequence). In DNA form, the CDR3 reads TGTGCCAGCAGGGGGGGGAAAGGGTTGGCTTTCTTT. Translating gives CASRGGKGLAFF.

The genes are TRBV27 and TRBJ1-2, with 9 bases fitting TRBD1. From germline, CDR1 is MNHEY and CDR2 SMNVEV (reference sequence). This CDR3 comprises 15 residues. After removal of 8 bases from V and 5 bases from J, the junction contained 12 bases not matched to a gene. CDR3 residues: CASANQGQGMYGYTF. The CDR3 region has the DNA TGTGCCAGCGCGAACCAGGGACAGGGAATGTATGGCTACACCTTC.

The chain recombines TRBV6-5 with TRBJ1-1; D is possibly TRBD1 (6 bases). Deletions cut 6 bases from V and 4 bases from J, with 12 bases between. This CDR3 has 13 amino acids. The germline V gene encodes CDR1 MNHEY and CDR2 SVGAGI. CDR3 in amino acids: CASRLMGATEAFF. CDR3 in DNA: TGTGCCAGCAGATTGATGGGGGCCACTGAAGCTTTCTTT.

V gene TRBV4-3 combines with J gene TRBJ2-2; D is possibly TRBD1 (6 bases). Germline CDR1 and CDR2: LGHNA and YSLEER. The CDR3 has 15 residues. V was clipped by 0 bases and J by 9 bases, with 14 bases between them. CDR3 in amino acids: CASSQESTGRWELFF. The CDR3 region has the DNA TGCGCCAGCAGCCAAGAATCGACAGGTCGTTGGGAGCTGTTTTTT.

The V gene is TRBV13, the J gene TRBJ1-2, with D maybe TRBD1 (5 bases). The germline V gene has CDR1 PRHDT and CDR2 FYEKMQ (reference sequence). This CDR3 has 17 amino acids. Trimming took off 2 bases at V and 1 base at J, with 17 bases between the two ends. The CDR3 region has the DNA TGTGCCAGCAGCTTAAAAACATGGGGCAGAGATAACTATGGCTACACCTTC. It encodes CASSLKTWGRDNYGYTF.

V is TRBV9 and J is TRBJ2-2, with TRBD2 matching 10 bases. Trimming at V came to 1 base and at J to 3 bases, leaving 3 bases not matched to a gene. Looked up from germline, CDR1 is SGDLS and CDR2 is YYNGEE. The CDR3 is 16 residues long. The CDR3 region has the DNA TGTGCCAGCAGCGTATTAGCGGGGGGTGACACCGGGGAGCTGTTTTTT. Translating it yields CASSVLAGGDTGELFF.

The chain recombines TRBV25-1 with TRBJ2-2, with 8 bases fitting TRBD1. This CDR3 is 14 amino acids long. The ends lost 6 bases at V and 1 base at J; junction bases unmatched: 1. The V gene's germline CDR1 is MGHDK and CDR2 SYGVNS. The CDR3 spells CASRGQENTGELFF. The CDR3 DNA is TGTGCCAGCAGGGGACAGGAGAACACCGGGGAGCTGTTTTTT.

This sequence joins TRBV19 and TRBJ1-5; the D is unclear. Trimming removed 3 bases at V and 0 bases at J, with 9 bases between. Germline CDR1 and CDR2: LNHDA and SQIVND (reference sequence). This CDR3 spans 15 amino acids. CDR3 protein: CASSIYLDSNQPQHF. The CDR3 nucleotides read TGTGCCAGTAGTATCTACCTTGATAGCAATCAGCCCCAGCATTTT.

This clone was seen just once. This chain connects TRBV15 to TRBJ1-1; tentatively, D is TRBD1 (5 bases). Between the trimmed V and J ends, which lost 8 bases and 2 bases, there was a span of 15 bases. Per germline, CDR1 LNHNV and CDR2 YYDKDF (reference sequence). This CDR3 comprises 14 residues. The CDR3 here is CATALWRGNTEAFF. The CDR3 nucleotides are TGTGCCACCGCCTTATGGAGGGGTAACACTGAAGCTTTCTTT.

This rearrangement joins TRBV13 to TRBJ2-7; D gene unclear. Germline V gives CDR1 PRHDT, CDR2 FYEKMQ (reference sequence). V shed 5 bases and J shed 3 bases, with 11 bases lying between them. This CDR3 comprises 13 residues. The CDR3 DNA follows: TGTGCCAGCAGCCCCGGACCGATCTACGAGCAGTACTTC. Amino acid sequence: CASSPGPIYEQYF.

The J gene is TRBJ2-3, the V gene TRBV9; D uncertain. Trimming stripped 4 bases from V and 0 bases from J, with 12 bases between. The CDR3 totals 15 residues. Per the germline V gene, CDR1 is SGDLS and CDR2 is YYNGEE. This chain's CDR3 is CASSSGVTSTDTQYF. The CDR3 bases are TGTGCCAGCAGCTCAGGAGTGACTAGCACAGATACGCAGTATTTT.

The CDR3 reads CASSSHTPGQFNPYEQYF. Here the CDR3 DNA reads TGTGCCAGCAGCTCTCATACCCCCGGACAGTTCAATCCCTACGAGCAGTACTTC. V and J are TRBV21-1 and TRBJ2-7; the table assigns TRBD1, which was not confirmed against the DNA. TRBV21-1 is designated a pseudogene. CDR3 length equals 18 residues.

The chain carries TRBV19 and TRBJ2-7; TRBD2 might be the D (5 bases). Germline V gene sequence: CDR1 LNHDA, CDR2 SQIVND (reference sequence). This CDR3 has 16 amino acids. V lost 1 base, J lost 0 bases, and 13 bases lay in between. CDR3 DNA sequence: TGTGCCAGTAGTATAGGCCCGGGGTCGAGCTCCTACGAGCAGTACTTC. Translated, it gives CASSIGPGSSSYEQYF.

The table lists this clone with a few counts. The gene calls are TRBV30 and TRBJ2-2; D is undetermined. Germline-derived CDR1 and CDR2 are GTSNPN and SVGIG (reference sequence). V was pared by 4 bases and J by 3 bases, with 18 bases between. The CDR3 contains 16 residues. CDR3 sequence reads: CAWNPLSLRDTGELFF. For the CDR3, the DNA is TGTGCCTGGAATCCACTCAGCCTAAGGGACACCGGGGAGCTGTTTTTT.

The chain employs TRBV7-9 and TRBJ2-5; D is ambiguous. This CDR3 comprises 13 residues. CDR1 is SEHNR and CDR2 is FQNEAQ in the germline V gene (reference sequence). With 6 bases removed from V and 5 bases from J, the gap between germline ends came to 13 bases. CDR3 residues: CASRGTARETQYF. The CDR3 region has the DNA TGTGCCAGCAGAGGAACAGCCAGGGAGACCCAGTACTTC. The full variable domain, in which reference TRBV7-9 and TRBJ2-5 provide the parts outside the CDR3, is DTGVSQNPRHKITKRGQNVTFRCDPISEHNRLYWYRQTLGQGPEFLTYFQNEAQLEKSRLLSDRFSAERPKGSFSTLEIQRTEQGDSAMYLCASRGTARETQYFGPGTRLLVL.

The genes are TRBV7-9 and TRBJ2-5; 8 bases line up with TRBD1. Trimming removed 5 bases from V and 6 bases from J; junction bases left unmatched: 11. Germline V gives CDR1 SEHNR, CDR2 FQNEAQ (reference sequence). CDR3 size: 15 residues. The CDR3 sequence is CASSTQAGGLKTQYF. In DNA form, the CDR3 reads TGTGCCAGCAGCACACAGGCAGGGGGCCTTAAGACCCAGTACTTC.

The chain employs TRBV4-2 and TRBJ1-1; D is unclear. V lost 4 bases and J lost 1, with 10 bases in between. CDR3 size: 14 residues. Germline V gene data show CDR1 as LGHNA and CDR2 as YNFKEQ. The CDR3 sequence: CASSPGPSNTEAFF. The DNA of the CDR3 is TGTGCCAGCAGCCCCGGACCGTCGAACACTGAAGCTTTCTTT.

This chain links TRBV4-2 with TRBJ1-2, with D unclear. V dropped 0 bases and J dropped 8 bases, with 13 bases sitting between them. The CDR3 spans 14 residues. From germline, CDR1 is LGHNA and CDR2 YNFKEQ. CDR3 bases: TGTGCCAGCAGCCAAGATGAATATTATCGGGGCTACACCTTC. This gives the protein CASSQDEYYRGYTF.

V and J are TRBV2 and TRBJ2-7; D tentatively reads TRBD1 or TRBD2 (5 bases each). V lost 3 bases and J 3 bases, leaving 15 bases between the germline ends. The CDR3 consists of 15 residues. Germline CDR1 reads SNHLY; CDR2 reads FYNNEI. The CDR3 region has the DNA TGTGCCAGCAGTGACGGGACCCTCACTCTCTACGAGCAGTACTTC. Amino acids: CASSDGTLTLYEQYF.

This clone has only a few counts. The CDR3 here is CSVESVNTEAFF. The DNA of the CDR3 is TGCAGCGTTGAGTCGGTGAACACTGAAGCTTTCTTT. The chain carries TRBV29-1 and TRBJ1-1; no definite D call. Germline-derived CDR1 and CDR2 are SQVTM and ANQGSEA. V dropped 3 bases and J dropped 0 bases, with 5 bases sitting between them. The CDR3 is 12 amino acids. Full variable domain (rest looked up from reference TRBV29-1 and TRBJ1-1): SAVISQKPSRDICQRGTSLTIQCQVDSQVTMMFWYRQQPGQSLTLIATANQGSEATYESGFVIDKFPISRPNLTFSTLTVSNMSPEDSSIYLCSVESVNTEAFFGQGTRLTVV.

This clone has more than one count but fewer than ten. The chain links TRBV7-9 to TRBJ2-1; 10 bases match TRBD2. Germline V CDR1 and CDR2: SEHNR, FQNEAQ (reference sequence). Trimming took 5 bases from V and 4 from J; bases not matched to a gene: 8. This CDR3 has 16 residues. The CDR3 DNA follows: TGTGCCAGCAGCCAAGAAACTAGCGGGGCGTACAATGAGCAGTTCTTC. It encodes CASSQETSGAYNEQFF.

This chain links TRBV10-3 with TRBJ2-6; D is ambiguous. Trimming cost V 6 bases and J 4 bases, with 4 bases left between them. The CDR3 is 12 residues long. The V gene's germline CDR1 is ENHRY and CDR2 SYGVKD. The CDR3 protein is CAIRTGANVLTF. The CDR3 coding sequence is TGTGCCATCAGGACCGGGGCCAACGTCCTGACTTTC.